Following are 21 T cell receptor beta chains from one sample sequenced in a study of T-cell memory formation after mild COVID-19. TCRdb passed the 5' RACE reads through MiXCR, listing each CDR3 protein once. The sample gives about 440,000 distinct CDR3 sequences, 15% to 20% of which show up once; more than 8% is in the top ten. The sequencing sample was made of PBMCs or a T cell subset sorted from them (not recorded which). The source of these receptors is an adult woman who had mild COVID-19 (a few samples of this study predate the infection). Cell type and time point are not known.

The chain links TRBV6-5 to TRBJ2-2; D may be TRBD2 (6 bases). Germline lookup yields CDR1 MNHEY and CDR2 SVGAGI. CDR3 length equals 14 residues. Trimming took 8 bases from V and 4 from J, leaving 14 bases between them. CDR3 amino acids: CASWGGASTGELFF. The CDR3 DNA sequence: TGTGCCAGCTGGGGCGGGGCGAGCACCGGGGAGCTGTTTTTT.

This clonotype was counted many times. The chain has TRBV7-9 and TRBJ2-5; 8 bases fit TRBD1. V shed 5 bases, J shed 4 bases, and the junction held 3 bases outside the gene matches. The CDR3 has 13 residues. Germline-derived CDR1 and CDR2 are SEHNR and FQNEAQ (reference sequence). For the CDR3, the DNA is TGTGCCAGCAGCACCAGGGGGCCAGAGACCCAGTACTTC. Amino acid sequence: CASSTRGPETQYF.

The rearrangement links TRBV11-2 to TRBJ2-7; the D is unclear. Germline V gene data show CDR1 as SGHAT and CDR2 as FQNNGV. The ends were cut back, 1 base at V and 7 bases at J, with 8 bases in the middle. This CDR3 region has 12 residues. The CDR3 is CASSLVHPEQYF. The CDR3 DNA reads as TGTGCCAGCAGCTTAGTCCACCCTGAGCAGTACTTC.

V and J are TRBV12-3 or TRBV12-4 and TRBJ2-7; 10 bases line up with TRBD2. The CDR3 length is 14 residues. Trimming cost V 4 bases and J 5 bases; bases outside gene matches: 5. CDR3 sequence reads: CASSYSGRADEQYF. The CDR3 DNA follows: TGTGCCAGCAGTTACAGCGGGAGGGCCGACGAGCAGTACTTC.

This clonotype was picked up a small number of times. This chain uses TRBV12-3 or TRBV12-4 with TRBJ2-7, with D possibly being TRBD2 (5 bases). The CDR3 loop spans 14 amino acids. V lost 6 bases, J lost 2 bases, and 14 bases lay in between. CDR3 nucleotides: TGTGCCAGCAGGGGGAGAGGAGAACCCTACGAGCAGTACTTC. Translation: CASRGRGEPYEQYF.

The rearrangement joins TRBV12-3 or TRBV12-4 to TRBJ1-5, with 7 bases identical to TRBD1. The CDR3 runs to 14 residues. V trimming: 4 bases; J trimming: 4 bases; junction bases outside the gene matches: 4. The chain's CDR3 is CASSWGTANQPQHF. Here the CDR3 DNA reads TGTGCCAGCAGTTGGGGGACAGCTAATCAGCCCCAGCATTTT.

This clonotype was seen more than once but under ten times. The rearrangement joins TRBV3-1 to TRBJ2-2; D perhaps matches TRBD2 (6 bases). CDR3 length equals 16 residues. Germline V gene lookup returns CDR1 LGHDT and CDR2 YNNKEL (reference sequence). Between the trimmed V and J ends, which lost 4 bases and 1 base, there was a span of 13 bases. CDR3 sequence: CASSRPTSLNTGELFF. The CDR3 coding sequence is TGTGCCAGCAGCCGACCTACTAGCCTGAACACCGGGGAGCTGTTTTTT. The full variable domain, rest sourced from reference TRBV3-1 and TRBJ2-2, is DTAVSQTPKYLVTQMGNDKSIKCEQNLGHDTMYWYKQDSKKFLKIMFSYNNKELIINETVPNRFSPKSPDKAHLNLHINSLELGDSAVYFCASSRPTSLNTGELFFGEGSRLTVL.

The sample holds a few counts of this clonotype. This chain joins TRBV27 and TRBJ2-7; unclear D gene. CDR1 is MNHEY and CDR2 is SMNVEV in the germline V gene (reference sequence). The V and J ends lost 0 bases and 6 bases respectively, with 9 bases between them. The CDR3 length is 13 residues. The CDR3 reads CASSLSGRIEQYF. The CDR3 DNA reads TGTGCCAGCAGTTTATCGGGCCGGATCGAGCAGTACTTC.

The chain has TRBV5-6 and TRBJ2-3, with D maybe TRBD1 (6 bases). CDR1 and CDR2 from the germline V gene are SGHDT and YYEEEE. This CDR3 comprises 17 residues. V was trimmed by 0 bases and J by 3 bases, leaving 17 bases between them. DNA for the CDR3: TGTGCCAGCAGCTTGGCGGGTCTGGCAGGGACAACAGATACGCAGTATTTT. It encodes CASSLAGLAGTTDTQYF.

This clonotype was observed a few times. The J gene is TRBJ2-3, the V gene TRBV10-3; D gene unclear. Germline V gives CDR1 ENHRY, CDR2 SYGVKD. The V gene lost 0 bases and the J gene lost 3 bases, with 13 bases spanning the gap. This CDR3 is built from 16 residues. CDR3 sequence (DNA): TGTGCCATCAGTGAGTCACTCGGGCAGGCTACAGATACGCAGTATTTT. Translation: CAISESLGQATDTQYF.

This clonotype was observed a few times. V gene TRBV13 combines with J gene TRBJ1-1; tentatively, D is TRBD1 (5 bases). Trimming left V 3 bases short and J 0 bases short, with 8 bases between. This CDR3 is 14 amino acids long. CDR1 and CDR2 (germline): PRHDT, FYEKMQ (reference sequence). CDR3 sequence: CASSFGGMNTEAFF. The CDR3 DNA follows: TGTGCCAGCAGCTTCGGGGGTATGAACACTGAAGCTTTCTTT.

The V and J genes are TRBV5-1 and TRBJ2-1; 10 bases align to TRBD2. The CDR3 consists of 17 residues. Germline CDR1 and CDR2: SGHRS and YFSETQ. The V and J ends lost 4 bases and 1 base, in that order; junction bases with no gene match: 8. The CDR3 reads CASSPTTSGTSYNEQFF. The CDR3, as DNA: TGCGCCAGCAGCCCTACCACTAGCGGGACGTCCTACAATGAGCAGTTCTTC.

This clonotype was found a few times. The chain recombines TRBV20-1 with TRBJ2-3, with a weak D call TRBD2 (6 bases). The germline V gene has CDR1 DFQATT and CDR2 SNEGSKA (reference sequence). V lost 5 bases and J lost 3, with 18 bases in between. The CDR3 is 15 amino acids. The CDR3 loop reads CSAPDAGLRTDTQYF. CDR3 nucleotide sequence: TGCAGTGCTCCCGACGCGGGGTTGAGGACAGATACGCAGTATTTT.

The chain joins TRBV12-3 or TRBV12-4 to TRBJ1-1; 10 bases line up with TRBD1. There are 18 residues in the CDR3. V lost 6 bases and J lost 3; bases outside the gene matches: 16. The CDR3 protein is CASSYPGQGHAGDTEAFF. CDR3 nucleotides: TGTGCCAGCAGCTACCCGGGACAGGGGCATGCGGGTGACACTGAAGCTTTCTTT.

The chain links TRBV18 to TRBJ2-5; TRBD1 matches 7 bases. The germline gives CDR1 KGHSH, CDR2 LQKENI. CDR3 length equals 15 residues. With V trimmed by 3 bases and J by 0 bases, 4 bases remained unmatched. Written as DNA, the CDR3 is TGTGCCAGCTCACCCCGGGACAGCAACCAAGAGACCCAGTACTTC. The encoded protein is CASSPRDSNQETQYF. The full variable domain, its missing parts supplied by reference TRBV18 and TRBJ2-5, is NAGVMQNPRHLVRRRGQEARLRCSPMKGHSHVYWYRQLPEEGLKFMVYLQKENIIDESGMPKERFSAEFPKEGPSILRIQQVVRGDSAAYFCASSPRDSNQETQYFGPGTRLLVL.

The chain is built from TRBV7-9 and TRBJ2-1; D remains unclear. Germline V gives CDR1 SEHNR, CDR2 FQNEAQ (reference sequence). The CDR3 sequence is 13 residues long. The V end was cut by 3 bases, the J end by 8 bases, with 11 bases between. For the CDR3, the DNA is TGTGCCAGCAGCTTCCCCGTTACCTATGAGCAGTTCTTC. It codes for CASSFPVTYEQFF. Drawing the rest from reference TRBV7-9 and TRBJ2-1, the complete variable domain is DTGVSQNPRHKITKRGQNVTFRCDPISEHNRLYWYRQTLGQGPEFLTYFQNEAQLEKSRLLSDRFSAERPKGSFSTLEIQRTEQGDSAMYLCASSFPVTYEQFFGPGTRLTVL.

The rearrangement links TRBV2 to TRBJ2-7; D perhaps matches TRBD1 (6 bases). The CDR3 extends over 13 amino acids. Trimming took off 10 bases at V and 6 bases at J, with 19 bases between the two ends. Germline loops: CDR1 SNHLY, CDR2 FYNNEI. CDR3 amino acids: CAIYLTGLFEQYF. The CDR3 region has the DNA TGTGCCATCTACTTGACAGGTTTGTTCGAGCAGTACTTC.

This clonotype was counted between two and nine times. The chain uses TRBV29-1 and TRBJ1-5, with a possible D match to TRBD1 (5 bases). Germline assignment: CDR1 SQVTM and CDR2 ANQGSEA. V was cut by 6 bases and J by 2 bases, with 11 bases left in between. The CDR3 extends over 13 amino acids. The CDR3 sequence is CSVYLGGNQPQHF. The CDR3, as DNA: TGCAGCGTATACCTAGGGGGCAATCAGCCCCAGCATTTT.

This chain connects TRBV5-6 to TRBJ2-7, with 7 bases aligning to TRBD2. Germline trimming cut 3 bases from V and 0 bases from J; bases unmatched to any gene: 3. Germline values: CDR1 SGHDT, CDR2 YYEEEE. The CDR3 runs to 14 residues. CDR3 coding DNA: TGTGCCAGCAGCTCCTGGACTAGCTCCTACGAGCAGTACTTC. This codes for CASSSWTSSYEQYF.

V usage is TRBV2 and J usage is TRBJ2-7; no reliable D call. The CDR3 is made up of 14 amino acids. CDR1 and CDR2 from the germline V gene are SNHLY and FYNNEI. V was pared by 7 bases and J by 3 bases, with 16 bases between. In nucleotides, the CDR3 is TGTGCCAGCATATCGATTGAAGAGTTCTACGAGCAGTACTTC. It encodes CASISIEEFYEQYF. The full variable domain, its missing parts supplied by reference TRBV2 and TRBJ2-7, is EPEVTQTPSHQVTQMGQEVILRCVPISNHLYFYWYRQILGQKVEFLVSFYNNEISEKSEIFDDQFSVERPDGSNFTLKIRSTKLEDSAMYFCASISIEEFYEQYFGPGTRLTVT.

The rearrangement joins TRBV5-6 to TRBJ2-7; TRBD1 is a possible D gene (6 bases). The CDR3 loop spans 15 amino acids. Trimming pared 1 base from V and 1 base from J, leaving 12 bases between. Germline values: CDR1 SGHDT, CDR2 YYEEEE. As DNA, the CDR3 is TGTGCCAGCAGCTTGCCCGGACAGTCATCCTACGAGCAGTACTTC. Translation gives CASSLPGQSSYEQYF.